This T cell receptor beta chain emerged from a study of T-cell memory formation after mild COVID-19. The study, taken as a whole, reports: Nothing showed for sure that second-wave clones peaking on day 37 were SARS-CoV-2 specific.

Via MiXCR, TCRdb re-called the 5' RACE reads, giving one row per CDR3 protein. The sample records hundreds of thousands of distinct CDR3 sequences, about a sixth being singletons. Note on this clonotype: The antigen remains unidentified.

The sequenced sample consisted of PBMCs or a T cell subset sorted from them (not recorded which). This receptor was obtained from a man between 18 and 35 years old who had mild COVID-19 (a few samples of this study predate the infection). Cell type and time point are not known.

In DNA form, the CDR3 reads TGCAGTGCTAGAGATCCGGGCACCATGGGCTATGGCTACACCTTC. Protein: CSARDPGTMGYGYTF. J is TRBJ1-2 and V is TRBV20-1, with no clear D. The CDR3 runs 15 residues. Germline V gene sequence: CDR1 DFQATT, CDR2 SNEGSKA (reference sequence). Trimming took off 0 bases at V and 4 bases at J, with 15 bases between the two ends.